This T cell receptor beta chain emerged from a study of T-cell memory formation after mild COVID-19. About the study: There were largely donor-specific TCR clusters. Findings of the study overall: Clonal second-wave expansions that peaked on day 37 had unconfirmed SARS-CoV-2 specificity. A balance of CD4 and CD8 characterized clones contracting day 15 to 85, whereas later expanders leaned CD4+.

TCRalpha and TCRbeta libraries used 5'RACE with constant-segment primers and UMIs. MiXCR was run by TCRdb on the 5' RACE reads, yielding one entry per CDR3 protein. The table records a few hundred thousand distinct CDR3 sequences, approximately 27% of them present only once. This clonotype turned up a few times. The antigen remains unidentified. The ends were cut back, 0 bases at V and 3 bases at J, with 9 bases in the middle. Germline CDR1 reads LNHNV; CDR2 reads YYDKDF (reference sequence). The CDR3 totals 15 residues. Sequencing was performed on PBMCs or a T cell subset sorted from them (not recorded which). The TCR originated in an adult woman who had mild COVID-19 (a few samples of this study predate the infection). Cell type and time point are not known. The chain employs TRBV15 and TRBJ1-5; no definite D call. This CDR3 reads CATSRDTINNQPQHF. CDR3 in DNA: TGTGCCACCAGCAGAGATACTATTAACAATCAGCCCCAGCATTTT.